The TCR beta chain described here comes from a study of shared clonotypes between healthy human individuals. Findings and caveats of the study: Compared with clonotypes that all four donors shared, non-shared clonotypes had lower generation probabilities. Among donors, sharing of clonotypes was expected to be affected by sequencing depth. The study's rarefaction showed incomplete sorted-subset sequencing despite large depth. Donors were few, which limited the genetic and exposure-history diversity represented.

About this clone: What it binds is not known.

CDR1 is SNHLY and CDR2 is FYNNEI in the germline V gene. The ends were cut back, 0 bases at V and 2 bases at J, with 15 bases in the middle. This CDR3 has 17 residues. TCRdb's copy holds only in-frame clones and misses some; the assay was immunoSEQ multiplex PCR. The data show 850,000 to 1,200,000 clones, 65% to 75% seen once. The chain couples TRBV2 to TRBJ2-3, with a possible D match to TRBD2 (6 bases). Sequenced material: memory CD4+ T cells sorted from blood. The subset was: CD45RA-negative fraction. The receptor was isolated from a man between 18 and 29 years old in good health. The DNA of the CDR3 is TGTGCCAGCAGTGAAGCGCGGGGCAGGGATCTCACAGATACGCAGTATTTT. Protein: CASSEARGRDLTDTQYF.